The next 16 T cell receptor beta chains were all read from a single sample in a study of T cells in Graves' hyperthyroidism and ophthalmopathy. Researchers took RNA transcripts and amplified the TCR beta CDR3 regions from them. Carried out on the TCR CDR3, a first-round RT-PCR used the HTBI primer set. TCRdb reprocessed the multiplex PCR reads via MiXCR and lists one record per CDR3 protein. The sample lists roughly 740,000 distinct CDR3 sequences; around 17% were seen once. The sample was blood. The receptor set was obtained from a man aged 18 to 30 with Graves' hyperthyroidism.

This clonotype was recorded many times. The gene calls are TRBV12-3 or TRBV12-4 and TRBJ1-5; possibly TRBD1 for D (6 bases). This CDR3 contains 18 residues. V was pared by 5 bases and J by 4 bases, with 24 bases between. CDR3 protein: CASSLLWDDEGGNQPQHF. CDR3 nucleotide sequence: TGTGCCAGCAGTCTCCTCTGGGACGACGAGGGGGGAAATCAGCCCCAGCATTTT.

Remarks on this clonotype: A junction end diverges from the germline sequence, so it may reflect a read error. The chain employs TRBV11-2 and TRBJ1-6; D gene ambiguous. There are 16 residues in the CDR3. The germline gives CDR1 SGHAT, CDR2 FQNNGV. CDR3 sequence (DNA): TGTGCCAGCAGCTTAGACCATTGGACGGGGAATACTCCCCTCCGCTTT. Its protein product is CASSLDHWTGNTPLRF. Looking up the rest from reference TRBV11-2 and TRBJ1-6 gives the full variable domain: EAGVAQSPRYKIIEKRQSVAFWCNPISGHATLYWYQQILGQGPKLLIQFQNNGVVDDSQLPKDRFSAERLKGVDSTLKIQPAKLEDSAVYLCASSLDHWTGNTPLRFGNGTRLTVT.

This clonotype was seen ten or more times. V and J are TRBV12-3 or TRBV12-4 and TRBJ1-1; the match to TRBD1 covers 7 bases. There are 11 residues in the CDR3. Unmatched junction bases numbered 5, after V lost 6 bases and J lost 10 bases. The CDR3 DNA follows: TGTGCCAGCAGGCAGGGGGTTGGAGCTTTCTTT. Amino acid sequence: CASRQGVGAFF.

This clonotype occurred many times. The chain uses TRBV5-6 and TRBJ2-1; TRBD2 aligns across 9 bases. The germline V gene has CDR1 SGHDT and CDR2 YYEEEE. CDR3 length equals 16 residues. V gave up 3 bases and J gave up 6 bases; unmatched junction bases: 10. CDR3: CASSYYSGSSVNEQFF. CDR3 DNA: TGTGCCAGCAGCTATTATAGCGGGAGTTCGGTCAATGAGCAGTTCTTC.

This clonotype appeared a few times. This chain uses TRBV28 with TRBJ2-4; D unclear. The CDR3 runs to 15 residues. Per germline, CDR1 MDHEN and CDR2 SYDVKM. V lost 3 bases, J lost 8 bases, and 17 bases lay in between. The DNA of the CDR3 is TGTGCCAGCAGTTTCAAACAGCCGGGTGTGGACATTCAGTACTTC. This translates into CASSFKQPGVDIQYF. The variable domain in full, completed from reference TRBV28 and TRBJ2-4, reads DVKVTQSSRYLVKRTGEKVFLECVQDMDHENMFWYRQDPGLGLRLIYFSYDVKMKEKGDIPEGYSVSREKKERFSLILESASTNQTSMYLCASSFKQPGVDIQYFGAGTRLSVL.

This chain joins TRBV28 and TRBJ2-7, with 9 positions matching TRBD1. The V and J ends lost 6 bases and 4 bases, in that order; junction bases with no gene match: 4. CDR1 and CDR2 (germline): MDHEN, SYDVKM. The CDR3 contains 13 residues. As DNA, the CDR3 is TGTGCCAGCAGAGGGGACAGGGATTACGAGCAGTACTTC. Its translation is CASRGDRDYEQYF.

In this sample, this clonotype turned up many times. CDR3 DNA: TGTGCCAGCAGCGACAGGTTTAACACTGAAGCTTTCTTT. Encoded protein: CASSDRFNTEAFF. The chain is built from TRBV27 and TRBJ1-1; tentative D call: TRBD1 (6 bases). The CDR3 is made up of 13 amino acids. V shed 6 bases and J shed 2 bases, with 10 bases lying between them. CDR1 and CDR2 (germline): MNHEY, SMNVEV (reference sequence).

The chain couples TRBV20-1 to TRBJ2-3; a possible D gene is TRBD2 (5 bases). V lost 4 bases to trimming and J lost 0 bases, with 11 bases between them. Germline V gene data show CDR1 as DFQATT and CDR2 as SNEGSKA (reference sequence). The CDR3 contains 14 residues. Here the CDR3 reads CSATRSGSTDTQYF. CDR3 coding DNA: TGCAGTGCTACCCGGTCGGGGAGCACAGATACGCAGTATTTT.

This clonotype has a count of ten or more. In nucleotides, the CDR3 is TGTGCCAGCAGCCCTAGCGGCTGGGATCGCGATGAGCAGTTCTTC. This sequence encodes CASSPSGWDRDEQFF. The chain links TRBV11-2 to TRBJ2-1; 7 nucleotides agree with TRBD2. Trimming cost V 5 bases and J 8 bases; bases outside gene matches: 12. From germline, CDR1 is SGHAT and CDR2 FQNNGV. The CDR3 is 15 amino acids.

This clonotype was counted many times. The CDR3 is CASSNLHQPQHF. CDR3 coding DNA: TGTGCCAGCAGTAATTTGCATCAGCCCCAGCATTTT. J is TRBJ1-5 and V is TRBV12-3 or TRBV12-4, with D hard to call. V shed 5 bases and J shed 5 bases, with 7 bases lying between them. The CDR3 length is 12 residues.

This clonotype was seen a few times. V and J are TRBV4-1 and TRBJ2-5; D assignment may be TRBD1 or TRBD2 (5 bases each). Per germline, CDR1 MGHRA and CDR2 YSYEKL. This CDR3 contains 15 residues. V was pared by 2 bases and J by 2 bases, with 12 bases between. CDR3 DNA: TGCGCCAGCAGCCAAAGGGGCGGGCTACAAGAGACCCAGTACTTC. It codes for CASSQRGGLQETQYF.

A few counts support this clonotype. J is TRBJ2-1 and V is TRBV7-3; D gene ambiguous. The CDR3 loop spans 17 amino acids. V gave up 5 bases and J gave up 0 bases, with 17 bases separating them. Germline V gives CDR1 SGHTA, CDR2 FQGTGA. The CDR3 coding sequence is TGTGCCAGCAGCGCCTCCCCCGGCGCTGGCTCCTACAATGAGCAGTTCTTC. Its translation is CASSASPGAGSYNEQFF.

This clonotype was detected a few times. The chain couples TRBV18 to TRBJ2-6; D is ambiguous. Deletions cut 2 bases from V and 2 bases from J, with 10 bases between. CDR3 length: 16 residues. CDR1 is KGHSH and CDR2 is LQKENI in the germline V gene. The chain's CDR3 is CASSPTRTPGANVLTF. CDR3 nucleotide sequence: TGTGCCAGCTCACCAACTCGGACGCCTGGGGCCAACGTCCTGACTTTC.

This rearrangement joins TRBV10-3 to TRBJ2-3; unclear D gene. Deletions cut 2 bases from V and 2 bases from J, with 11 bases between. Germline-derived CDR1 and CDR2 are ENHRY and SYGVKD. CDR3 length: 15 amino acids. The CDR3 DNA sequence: TGTGCCATCAGTGAGGCCACGCAATTCACAGATACGCAGTATTTT. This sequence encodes CAISEATQFTDTQYF.

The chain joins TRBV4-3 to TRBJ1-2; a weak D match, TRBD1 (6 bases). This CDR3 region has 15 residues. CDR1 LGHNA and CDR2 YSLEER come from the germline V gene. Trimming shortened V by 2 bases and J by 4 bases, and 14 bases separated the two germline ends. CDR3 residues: CASSQSGGRGYGYTF. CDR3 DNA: TGCGCCAGCAGCCAAAGTGGGGGGCGAGGCTATGGCTACACCTTC.

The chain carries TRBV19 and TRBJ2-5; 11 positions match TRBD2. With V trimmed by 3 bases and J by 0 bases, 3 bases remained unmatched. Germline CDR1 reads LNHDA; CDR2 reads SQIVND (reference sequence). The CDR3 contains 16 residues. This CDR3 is CASSMTSGEYQETQYF. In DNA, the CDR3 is TGTGCCAGTAGTATGACTAGCGGGGAGTACCAAGAGACCCAGTACTTC.